The present TCR beta chain was sequenced within a study of CD8+ T cells in alopecia areata. Once RNA had been extracted, it was reverse transcribed into cDNA to act as the sequencing template. Profiling relied on immunoSEQ multiplex PCR, and the TCRdb table lists in-frame clones only, not all of them. This sample carries 93,000 or so clones, approximately 52% of them seen once, and the ten largest clones take 7.5% to 9%. Trimming left V 0 bases short and J 5 bases short, with 9 bases between. In germline, CDR1 is SGHRS, CDR2 YFSETQ. CDR3 length equals 14 residues. CD4+ and CD8+ T cells were sorted from PBMCs stained for CD3, CD4 and CD8. This clone was picked up a small number of times. What it recognizes is unknown. Study-wide findings and caveats: TCR sharing across patients was less clear than in mice, possibly HLA-related. Scalp samples also yield sequences from resident alphabeta T cells of normal skin.

Material: CD4+ T cells sorted from blood. The clonotype comes from a human donor in good health. The chain couples TRBV5-1 to TRBJ2-1, with D unresolved. CDR3: CASSLGALNNEQFF. CDR3 DNA: TGCGCCAGCAGCTTGGGAGCGCTAAACAATGAGCAGTTCTTC.